Below, 28 T cell receptor beta chains from the same sample are listed, as sequenced in a study of T cells in Graves' hyperthyroidism and ophthalmopathy. Using RNA transcripts as the source, TCR beta CDR3 regions were amplified. HTBI primers drove first-round RT-PCR of the TCR CDR3. TCRdb redid the calling of the multiplex PCR reads with MiXCR, one entry per CDR3 protein. The sample includes hundreds of thousands of distinct CDR3 sequences, about 19% of them seen just once. Sample: blood. The source of these receptors is a woman aged 50 to 60 with Graves' hyperthyroidism that later progressed to Graves' ophthalmopathy.

As concerns this clonotype: At one of its ends the junction is not consistent with the germline gene, which may arise from a read error. V gene TRBV10-1 combines with J gene TRBJ2-1, with 10 positions matching TRBD2. The CDR3 covers 15 residues. Germline CDR1 WNHNN, CDR2 SYGVQD (reference sequence). The DNA of the CDR3 is TGCGCCAACAGTCTTAGCGGGGGGTCCTACAATGAGCAGTTCTTC. Encoded protein: CANSLSGGSYNEQFF.

This clonotype was observed a few times. CDR3 DNA sequence: TGTGCCAGCAGTGTTTTAGGCGGCGGGGTACAAGAGACCCAGTACTTC. Its translation: CASSVLGGGVQETQYF. This sequence joins TRBV2 and TRBJ2-5; maybe TRBD2 (6 bases). V was shortened by 4 bases and J by 2 bases, with 17 bases between the two germline ends. The length of the CDR3 is 16 residues. Germline CDR1 is SNHLY and CDR2 is FYNNEI.

This clonotype occurred a few times. V gene TRBV7-2 combines with J gene TRBJ1-3; a weak D match, TRBD1 (5 bases). CDR3 size: 16 residues. CDR1 is SGHTA and CDR2 is FQGNSA in the germline V gene. Trimming took off 1 base at V and 0 bases at J, with 10 bases between the two ends. CDR3: CASSLVGRRSGNTIYF. The DNA of the CDR3 is TGTGCCAGCAGCTTAGTGGGGCGACGCTCTGGAAACACCATATATTTT.

This clonotype was recorded many times. The chain uses TRBV20-1 and TRBJ2-7; no reliable D call. CDR1 is DFQATT and CDR2 is SNEGSKA in the germline V gene (reference sequence). V lost 6 bases and J lost 2, with 11 bases in between. This CDR3 is 12 amino acids long. CDR3 DNA: TGCAGTGCGATCGACTGGACCTACGAGCAGTACTTC. Translation: CSAIDWTYEQYF.

This clonotype was counted a few times. This chain connects TRBV10-3 to TRBJ1-5, with 9 bases fitting TRBD1. This CDR3 is 15 amino acids long. V was pared by 6 bases and J by 4 bases, with 7 bases of the junction left unmatched. CDR1 and CDR2 (germline): ENHRY, SYGVKD. CDR3 DNA sequence: TGTGCCATCAGCCCCCGGGACAGGGCTAATCAGCCCCAGCATTTT. Its protein is CAISPRDRANQPQHF.

This clonotype was seen ten or more times. This rearrangement joins TRBV2 to TRBJ1-2; maybe TRBD1 (6 bases). The germline V and J ends were trimmed by 8 bases and 2 bases, with 21 bases remaining between them. This CDR3 has 16 amino acids. CDR1 is SNHLY and CDR2 is FYNNEI in the germline V gene. The CDR3 DNA is TGTGCCAGCTCGGATCCGGGACACCGGAGAAACTATGGCTACACCTTC. Translation gives CASSDPGHRRNYGYTF.

To note about this clonotype: The conserved phenylalanine or tryptophan is not found at the CDR3 terminus, so this likely reflects a read error. The CDR3: CASSYRQGDTGELFS. The CDR3 nucleotides read TGTGCCAGCAGTTACCGACAGGGTGACACCGGGGAGCTGTTTTCT. The chain carries TRBV6-2 or TRBV6-3 and TRBJ2-2; 7 bases map to TRBD1. CDR1 and CDR2 (germline): MNHEY, SVGEGT. CDR3 size: 15 residues. Trimming cost V 2 bases and J 3 bases; bases outside gene matches: 3.

This clonotype showed up many times. V is TRBV5-1 and J is TRBJ2-1; D remains ambiguous. Trimming pared 2 bases from V and 0 bases from J, leaving 6 bases between. Germline loops: CDR1 SGHRS, CDR2 YFSETQ. The CDR3 length is 14 residues. CDR3 DNA: TGCGCCAGCAGCTTCCCGGGCTCCTACAATGAGCAGTTCTTC. It is translated as CASSFPGSYNEQFF.

The chain uses TRBV6-1 and TRBJ2-1, with 10 bases lining up with TRBD2. Germline loops: CDR1 MNHNS, CDR2 SASEGT. Losses at the gene ends were 6 bases for V and 2 bases for J; bases not matched to a gene: 7. This CDR3 has 16 amino acids. CDR3 DNA sequence: TGTGCCAGCAGCATCAGCGGGGGGGCCCCCTACAATGAGCAGTTCTTC. Encoded protein: CASSISGGAPYNEQFF.

The chain recombines TRBV19 with TRBJ1-1; D call uncertain. Germline V gene data show CDR1 as LNHDA and CDR2 as SQIVND (reference sequence). The CDR3 spans 14 residues. Trimming cost V 0 bases and J 4 bases, with 9 bases left between them. The DNA for the CDR3 is TGTGCCAGTAGTATAGATCTGAGCGGCACTGAAGCTTTCTTT. Amino acid sequence: CASSIDLSGTEAFF.

This clonotype was recorded a few times. The gene calls are TRBV6-2 or TRBV6-3 and TRBJ2-3, with 8 bases aligning to TRBD2. J lost 5 bases, V lost 6 bases, and 13 bases had no gene match. This CDR3 is 16 amino acids long. CDR1 MNHEY and CDR2 SVGEGT come from the germline V gene. CDR3 protein: CASSRGSGVGGDTQYF. DNA for the CDR3: TGTGCCAGCAGCAGAGGTAGCGGGGTTGGGGGAGATACGCAGTATTTT.

Many counts were recorded for this clonotype. This sequence joins TRBV10-3 and TRBJ1-1; TRBD1 agrees at 10 bases. Germline lookup yields CDR1 ENHRY and CDR2 SYGVKD. The CDR3 is 14 amino acids. The ends lost 9 bases at V and 8 bases at J; junction bases unmatched: 12. CDR3 nucleotide sequence: TGTGCCATAAAAACAATTGACAGGGGGCAAGAAGCTTTCTTT. Translation: CAIKTIDRGQEAFF.

The chain links TRBV3-1 to TRBJ2-3; the D is unclear. Germline CDR1 is LGHDT and CDR2 is YNNKEL (reference sequence). Trimming cost V 3 bases and J 5 bases, with 12 bases left between them. This CDR3 region has 14 residues. CDR3 in DNA: TGTGCCAGCAGCCATCCGGAGAGAGGAGATACGCAGTATTTT. Translating it yields CASSHPERGDTQYF.

This clonotype was counted between two and nine times. The chain employs TRBV30 and TRBJ1-6; no clear D gene. The germline CDR1 and CDR2 sequences are GTSNPN and SVGIG (reference sequence). CDR3 length: 13 residues. V was pared by 4 bases and J by 7 bases, with 11 bases between. CDR3 in DNA: TGTGCCTGGATAAATCCAGGAAATTCACCCCTCCACTTT. Protein sequence: CAWINPGNSPLHF.

V usage is TRBV6-1 and J usage is TRBJ2-6; D is unclear. CDR3 length equals 15 residues. Germline CDR1 MNHNS, CDR2 SASEGT. Trimming took off 6 bases at V and 0 bases at J, with 9 bases between the two ends. The CDR3 protein is CASSPQRSGANVLTF. The CDR3 DNA sequence: TGTGCCAGCAGCCCTCAGCGCTCTGGGGCCAACGTCCTGACTTTC.

In this sample, this clonotype turned up a few times. This chain uses TRBV27 with TRBJ2-1, with D perhaps matching TRBD2 (5 bases). Germline assignment: CDR1 MNHEY and CDR2 SMNVEV (reference sequence). The V and J ends lost 7 bases and 5 bases respectively, with 24 bases between them. This CDR3 spans 17 amino acids. CDR3 sequence (DNA): TGTGCCAGCACCTATAGTAGTGGCGACGGGAATCACAATGAGCAGTTCTTC. Translated, it gives CASTYSSGDGNHNEQFF.

This clonotype turned up a few times. V usage is TRBV20-1 and J usage is TRBJ1-2, with D possibly matching TRBD1 (5 bases). The CDR3 runs to 14 residues. The germline V and J ends were trimmed by 8 bases and 0 bases, with 16 bases remaining between them. Germline CDR1 is DFQATT and CDR2 is SNEGSKA (reference sequence). The CDR3 DNA is TGCAGTCCGTCAGGAGGGGAACCTAACTATGGCTACACCTTC. This sequence encodes CSPSGGEPNYGYTF.

The rearrangement joins TRBV5-1 to TRBJ2-7, with 8 bases matching TRBD2. This CDR3 comprises 18 residues. From germline, CDR1 is SGHRS and CDR2 YFSETQ. The V and J ends lost 2 bases and 8 bases, in that order; junction bases with no gene match: 21. For the CDR3, the DNA is TGCGCCAGCAGCTTAACTAGCGGTGACGACTACACCCCCCATCAGCAGTACTTC. This encodes CASSLTSGDDYTPHQQYF.

This rearrangement joins TRBV6-1 to TRBJ2-5; D uncertain. V shed 5 bases and J shed 4 bases, with 17 bases lying between them. CDR3 length equals 15 residues. CDR1 is MNHNS, CDR2 SASEGT, per germline. CDR3 region: CASSRREDGLETQYF. CDR3 coding DNA: TGTGCCAGCAGTCGGCGCGAGGACGGGCTAGAGACCCAGTACTTC.

Concerning this clonotype: The junction departs from germline at one end; a sequencing error may be responsible. This rearrangement joins TRBV11-2 to TRBJ2-1, with D perhaps assigned TRBD1 or TRBD2 (5 bases each). This CDR3 is built from 13 residues. Germline V gives CDR1 SGHAT, CDR2 FQNNGV. CDR3 coding DNA: TGTGCCAGCAGCCTAGAGGGACCGTCCGAGCAGTTCTTC. Its translation is CASSLEGPSEQFF.

This clonotype was seen only a few times. V and J are TRBV5-1 and TRBJ1-1, with D perhaps matching TRBD1 (5 bases). This CDR3 has 15 residues. Germline CDR1 and CDR2: SGHRS and YFSETQ. V was pared by 3 bases and J by 3 bases, with 15 bases between. As DNA, the CDR3 is TGCGCCAGCAGCTCGGGTGTGGGGGGAGACACTGAAGCTTTCTTT. This translates into CASSSGVGGDTEAFF.

Only a few counts were recorded for this clonotype. The V call is TRBV30, the J call TRBJ2-3; TRBD1 aligns across 7 bases. The germline V gene has CDR1 GTSNPN and CDR2 SVGIG (reference sequence). V lost 4 bases to trimming and J lost 0 bases; unmatched junction nucleotides: 10. CDR3 length: 16 amino acids. CDR3 residues: CAWTVRGTPSTDTQYF. For the CDR3, the DNA is TGTGCCTGGACCGTCAGGGGGACACCTAGCACAGATACGCAGTATTTT.

This clonotype was recorded many times. This chain joins TRBV27 and TRBJ1-2; possibly TRBD1 for D (5 bases). The V gene lost 0 bases and the J gene lost 4 bases, with 12 bases spanning the gap. There are 15 residues in the CDR3. The V gene's germline CDR1 is MNHEY and CDR2 SMNVEV (reference sequence). The CDR3, as DNA: TGTGCCAGCAGTTTATCCGCAGGGAATGGCTATGGCTACACCTTC. Translation gives CASSLSAGNGYGYTF.

This chain links TRBV4-1 with TRBJ1-5, with D perhaps TRBD1 (5 bases). The CDR3 covers 15 residues. The V gene lost 1 base and the J gene lost 6 bases, with 13 bases spanning the gap. The germline V gene encodes CDR1 MGHRA and CDR2 YSYEKL. CDR3 residues: CASSQVLGGSQPQHF. CDR3 coding DNA: TGCGCCAGCAGCCAAGTGTTGGGGGGAAGTCAGCCCCAGCATTTT.

This chain joins TRBV29-1 and TRBJ1-2; D unclear. Germline assignment: CDR1 SQVTM and CDR2 ANQGSEA. CDR3 length: 10 residues. Trimming stripped 4 bases from V and 5 bases from J, with 5 bases between. CDR3 DNA: TGCAGCGTTGCTGATTATGGCTACACCTTC. It codes for CSVADYGYTF.

This clonotype came up a few times. The chain links TRBV5-6 to TRBJ2-1, with 7 bases identical to TRBD1. CDR3 length: 16 residues. V lost 4 bases to trimming and J lost 0 bases; unmatched junction nucleotides: 7. CDR1 and CDR2 from the germline V gene are SGHDT and YYEEEE. The CDR3 DNA is TGTGCCAGCAGCCTAACCGGGACAGCCTCCTACAATGAGCAGTTCTTC. Translation gives CASSLTGTASYNEQFF.

This clonotype was detected many times. The rearrangement links TRBV20-1 to TRBJ2-1; 8 positions match TRBD2. CDR1 is DFQATT and CDR2 is SNEGSKA in the germline V gene (reference sequence). V was clipped by 2 bases and J by 8 bases; unmatched bases: 11. The CDR3 has 15 residues. This CDR3 is CSARRFETSVYEQFF. CDR3 coding DNA: TGCAGTGCTAGACGGTTCGAGACTAGCGTCTATGAGCAGTTCTTC.

This clonotype was counted between two and nine times. Sequence at one end of the junction differs from germline and may be a read error. The chain links TRBV16 to TRBJ1-5; 7 nucleotides align to TRBD1. Germline-derived CDR1 and CDR2 are KGHSY and FQNENV. CDR3 length: 19 amino acids. The CDR3 here is CASSPPGQLISNSDQPQHF. CDR3 in DNA: TGTGCCAGCAGCCCCCCGGGACAGCTTATATCAAATAGCGATCAGCCCCAGCATTTT.